This TCR beta chain was sequenced for a study of T cell repertoires in cytomegalovirus infection. Study-level information: Indications of both CMV infection and matching HLA type were provided by public TCR beta signatures.

Study-level points and caveats: Carriage of CMV together with the relevant HLA was identifiable through cumulative public TCR beta family frequency. The ex vivo response was dominated by HLA-C-restricted CMV-specific TCR beta clonotypes.

V was cut by 6 bases and J by 0 bases, with 8 bases left in between. Per the germline V gene, CDR1 is MNHNS and CDR2 is SASEGT. This CDR3 contains 13 residues. In TCRdb, the reads were re-called with MiXCR into one record per CDR3 protein. The data contain about 310,000 distinct CDR3 sequences, 17% of them seen just once; the ten biggest clones take up about 12%. This clonotype came up many times. Its cognate antigen is unknown. This chain links TRBV6-1 with TRBJ1-1; no clear D gene. The source of this sequence is a human donor in good health (CMV status not recorded). Some clones in this sample may be carry-over from other donors' samples. Sequenced input: PBMCs. DNA for the CDR3: TGTGCCAGCAGATACGGGGTGAACACTGAAGCTTTCTTT. It translates to CASRYGVNTEAFF.